The 25 T cell receptor beta chains in this list originate from one sample, sequenced in a study of blood T cell repertoires in COVID-19. Method: immunoSEQ multiplex PCR; TCRdb's copy keeps in-frame clones and lacks some. Among 250,000 to 300,000 clones listed, around 84% were seen once. Sequencing was carried out using PBMCs or T cells enriched from blood (not recorded which). The receptors were gathered from a woman in her fifties or sixties who had been exposed to COVID-19.

This sequence joins TRBV11-2 and TRBJ2-1, with a possible D match to TRBD2 (6 bases). Per the germline V gene, CDR1 is SGHAT and CDR2 is FQNNGV. CDR3 length: 15 residues. V lost 5 bases and J lost 8, with 19 bases in between. CDR3 DNA: TGTGCCAGCAGCACCGACGAGCGGGTCGGCGATGAGCAGTTCTTC. Translation gives CASSTDERVGDEQFF.

The chain couples TRBV11-2 to TRBJ2-7; 9 bases match TRBD1. CDR3 length: 15 residues. The germline V gene encodes CDR1 SGHAT and CDR2 FQNNGV. J was trimmed by 2 bases and V by 3 bases; bases with no gene match: 5. The DNA of the CDR3 is TGTGCCAGCAGCTTCCTACGGGACAGGGCCTACGAGCAGTACTTC. Translated: CASSFLRDRAYEQYF.

The CDR3 DNA is TGTGCCAGCAGCTTAGACCAGGATCGGGGTGGCTACACCTTC. Protein product: CASSLDQDRGGYTF. This chain links TRBV7-2 with TRBJ1-2; no clear D. The CDR3 is made up of 14 amino acids. Trimming took 1 base from V and 7 from J, leaving 13 bases between them. Germline V gives CDR1 SGHTA, CDR2 FQGNSA.

The V and J genes are TRBV30 and TRBJ1-4; TRBD1 aligns across 11 bases. The CDR3 extends over 21 amino acids. Unmatched junction bases numbered 15, after V lost 0 bases and J lost 0 bases. Germline V gene sequence: CDR1 GTSNPN, CDR2 SVGIG (reference sequence). The CDR3 region is CAWSVIENGTGGNTTNEKLFF. The CDR3 coding sequence is TGTGCCTGGAGTGTAATTGAAAATGGGACAGGGGGAAATACAACTAATGAAAAACTGTTTTTT. Based on the CDR3 plus reference TRBV30 and TRBJ1-4, the full variable domain is SQTIHQWPATLVQPVGSPLSLECTVEGTSNPNLYWYRQAAGRGLQLLFYSVGIGQISSEVPQNLSASRPQDRQFILSSKKLLLSDSGFYLCAWSVIENGTGGNTTNEKLFFGSGTQLSVL.

The J gene is TRBJ2-2, the V gene TRBV1; the table gives TRBD1 as D, unverified against the DNA. TRBV1 is noted as a pseudogene. There are 15 residues in the CDR3. CDR3 DNA: TGCACCAGCAGCCACGACTCAGGGTTGACCGGGGAGCTGTTTTTT. Translation: CTSSHDSGLTGELFF.

J is TRBJ1-5 and V is TRBV24-1; TRBD1 is a possible D gene (6 bases). CDR1 is KGHDR, CDR2 SFDVKD, per germline. This CDR3 has 16 residues. V lost 2 bases, J lost 2 bases, and 12 bases lay in between. CDR3 sequence reads: CATSDSRGKGNQPQHF. CDR3 nucleotides: TGTGCCACCAGTGATTCGAGGGGGAAGGGCAATCAGCCCCAGCATTTT.

With regard to this clone: Other DNA sequences from this sample encode an identical CDR3 as well. The chain uses TRBV6-5 and TRBJ2-7; TRBD2 matches 11 bases. The CDR3 is 13 residues long. CDR1 MNHEY and CDR2 SVGAGI come from the germline V gene. V dropped 4 bases and J dropped 4; count of bases not matched to a gene: 0. The CDR3 sequence is CASSSSGGYEQYF. In nucleotides, the CDR3 is TGTGCCAGCAGTTCTAGCGGGGGGTACGAGCAGTACTTC.

The chain couples TRBV6-5 to TRBJ2-1; TRBD2 aligns across 9 bases. The CDR3 is 15 residues long. Trimming took 5 bases from V and 2 from J; bases not matched to a gene: 4. Germline CDR1 and CDR2: MNHEY and SVGAGI. This CDR3 is CASSPLAGTYNEQFF. The CDR3 nucleotides are TGTGCCAGCAGTCCGCTAGCGGGGACCTACAATGAGCAGTTCTTC.

This clone came up once. The chain couples TRBV2 to TRBJ1-1, with 10 bases matching TRBD1. J gave up 5 bases and V 6 bases, and 9 bases lay outside the gene matches. The CDR3 runs 15 residues. In germline, CDR1 is SNHLY, CDR2 FYNNEI. The CDR3 DNA reads as TGTGCCAGCAGCGACAGGGGGCTGGCACGGACTGAAGCTTTCTTT. It is translated as CASSDRGLARTEAFF.

This chain joins TRBV2 and TRBJ2-6; D remains unclear. Germline loops: CDR1 SNHLY, CDR2 FYNNEI. The CDR3 spans 11 residues. V was pared by 10 bases and J by 1 base, with 2 bases between. The CDR3 DNA reads TGTGCCACATCTGGGGCCAACGTCCTGACTTTC. The encoded protein is CATSGANVLTF. Full variable domain (outside the CDR3, taken from reference TRBV2 and TRBJ2-6): EPEVTQTPSHQVTQMGQEVILRCVPISNHLYFYWYRQILGQKVEFLVSFYNNEISEKSEIFDDQFSVERPDGSNFTLKIRSTKLEDSAMYFCATSGANVLTFGAGSRLTVL.

The chain carries TRBV4-3 and TRBJ2-5; TRBD2 aligns across 10 bases. The CDR3 has 13 residues. V shed 1 base, J shed 7 bases, and the junction held 0 bases outside the gene matches. The germline V gene encodes CDR1 LGHNA and CDR2 YSLEER. The CDR3 loop reads CASSQGLAGTQYF. In DNA form, the CDR3 reads TGCGCCAGCAGCCAAGGACTAGCGGGGACCCAGTACTTC.

This chain joins TRBV6-6 and TRBJ1-1, with TRBD1 identical over 7 bases. V was clipped by 7 bases and J by 1 base; unmatched bases: 3. CDR3 size: 13 residues. Looked up from germline, CDR1 is MNHNY and CDR2 is SVGAGI (reference sequence). The CDR3, as DNA: TGTGCCAGCAACCGACAGGGGAACACTGAAGCTTTCTTT. Translated: CASNRQGNTEAFF.

This clone was found once. This chain connects TRBV7-8 to TRBJ1-1, with D possibly TRBD1 on 6 matching bases. The V end was cut by 1 base, the J end by 4 bases, with 10 bases between. This CDR3 is built from 14 residues. CDR1 and CDR2 from the germline V gene are SGHVS and FQNEAQ. The CDR3, as DNA: TGTGCCAGCAGCTTAGGGGGGCAGGGCACTGAAGCTTTCTTT. Translation gives CASSLGGQGTEAFF. The entire variable domain, with the rest obtained from reference TRBV7-8 and TRBJ1-1, is as follows: GAGVSQSPRYKVAKRGQDVALRCDPISGHVSLFWYQQALGQGPEFLTYFQNEAQLDKSGLPSDRFFAERPEGSVSTLKIQRTQQEDSAVYLCASSLGGQGTEAFFGQGTRLTVV.

The chain joins TRBV10-1 to TRBJ2-1, with a possible D match to TRBD1 (6 bases). CDR3 length equals 11 residues. The V gene lost 5 bases and the J gene lost 10 bases, with 9 bases spanning the gap. Germline V gene lookup returns CDR1 WNHNN and CDR2 SYGVQD (reference sequence). In nucleotides, the CDR3 is TGCGCCAGCAGTCCTGGACAGGAGCAGTTCTTC. Its translation: CASSPGQEQFF.

V is TRBV9 and J is TRBJ1-2; tentative D call: TRBD1 (6 bases). In germline, CDR1 is SGDLS, CDR2 YYNGEE. The CDR3 extends over 13 amino acids. V lost 3 bases and J 4 bases, leaving 10 bases between the germline ends. The CDR3, as DNA: TGTGCCAGCAGCGGGGGCAGGGGCTATGGCTACACCTTC. This encodes CASSGGRGYGYTF.

The chain employs TRBV27 and TRBJ2-2; 9 bases map to TRBD1. The CDR3 has 14 residues. The germline V gene has CDR1 MNHEY and CDR2 SMNVEV (reference sequence). The ends lost 3 bases at V and 7 bases at J; junction bases unmatched: 3. The CDR3 loop is CASSFDRGYGELFF. For the CDR3, the DNA is TGTGCCAGCAGTTTTGACAGGGGGTACGGGGAGCTGTTTTTT.

The chain recombines TRBV11-1 with TRBJ1-1, with a possible D match to TRBD1 (6 bases). The germline V gene has CDR1 SGHAT and CDR2 FQDESV (reference sequence). V was pared by 5 bases and J by 7 bases, with 17 bases between. The CDR3 consists of 14 residues. The CDR3 sequence: CASSPRAGAVEAFF. The CDR3 bases are TGTGCCAGCAGCCCAAGGGCAGGGGCAGTTGAAGCTTTCTTT.

CDR3 DNA: TGTGCCATCAGTGACTATGCCAGGGGTGACACTGAAGCTTTCTTT. Its protein is CAISDYARGDTEAFF. The chain couples TRBV10-3 to TRBJ1-1; D perhaps matches TRBD1 (6 bases). CDR3 length: 15 amino acids. Trimming left V 3 bases short and J 3 bases short, with 14 bases between. Germline-derived CDR1 and CDR2 are ENHRY and SYGVKD.

V usage is TRBV11-2 and J usage is TRBJ2-5; 10 bases are shared with TRBD1. CDR3 length: 17 amino acids. With 4 bases clipped from V and 4 bases from J, the junction kept 12 bases outside the gene matches. Looked up from germline, CDR1 is SGHAT and CDR2 is FQNNGV. The CDR3 sequence: CASSSGTGVIVGETQYF. CDR3 nucleotide sequence: TGTGCCAGCAGCTCCGGGACAGGGGTTATAGTGGGAGAGACCCAGTACTTC.

J is TRBJ1-1 and V is TRBV7-2; D is uncertain. Germline V gene lookup returns CDR1 SGHTA and CDR2 FQGNSA. This CDR3 has 14 residues. V lost 5 bases to trimming and J lost 3 bases, with 13 bases between them. The CDR3 DNA sequence: TGTGCCAGCAGCCCCTATGTCGGGGACACTGAAGCTTTCTTT. Translating it yields CASSPYVGDTEAFF.

The chain couples TRBV12-3 or TRBV12-4 to TRBJ1-2, with 9 bases lining up with TRBD1. The CDR3 is made up of 13 amino acids. With V trimmed by 10 bases and J by 4 bases, 7 bases remained unmatched. The CDR3 region has the DNA TGTGCCACTTCACAGGGGGCGAGCTATGGCTACACCTTC. Its protein is CATSQGASYGYTF.

The gene calls are TRBV13 and TRBJ1-1, with 7 positions matching TRBD1. This CDR3 is built from 13 residues. The germline V gene encodes CDR1 PRHDT and CDR2 FYEKMQ (reference sequence). Unmatched junction bases numbered 5, after V lost 5 bases and J lost 5 bases. This CDR3 reads CASSPGGWTEAFF. Here the CDR3 DNA reads TGTGCCAGCAGCCCAGGGGGATGGACTGAAGCTTTCTTT.

The chain is built from TRBV6-5 and TRBJ1-1; D remains ambiguous. The V end lost 2 bases, the J end lost 4 bases, and 8 bases lay between the germline ends. The germline CDR1 and CDR2 sequences are MNHEY and SVGAGI. The CDR3 totals 13 residues. The CDR3 DNA reads TGTGCCAGCAGTTACGGAGGGTCCACTGAAGCTTTCTTT. Protein: CASSYGGSTEAFF.

V is TRBV15 and J is TRBJ2-2; tentative D call: TRBD1 (6 bases). Per germline, CDR1 LNHNV and CDR2 YYDKDF (reference sequence). The CDR3 runs to 18 residues. Trimming removed 0 bases from V and 8 bases from J, with 22 bases in between. The CDR3 here is CATSRDQRAGAALGELFF. The CDR3 DNA is TGTGCCACCAGCAGAGATCAGAGGGCAGGGGCCGCCTTGGGGGAGCTGTTTTTT. Full variable domain (outside the CDR3, taken from reference TRBV15 and TRBJ2-2): DAMVIQNPRYQVTQFGKPVTLSCSQTLNHNVMYWYQQKSSQAPKLLFHYYDKDFNNEADTPDNFQSRRPNTSFCFLDIRSPGLGDTAMYLCATSRDQRAGAALGELFFGEGSRLTVL.

V and J are TRBV28 and TRBJ1-5, with a tentative D call TRBD1 (6 bases). CDR1 is MDHEN, CDR2 SYDVKM, per germline. Trimming shortened V by 5 bases and J by 3 bases, and 11 bases separated the two germline ends. The CDR3 consists of 14 residues. The CDR3 is CASSENRDNQPQHF. The DNA of the CDR3 is TGTGCCAGCAGTGAGAACAGGGACAATCAGCCCCAGCATTTT.